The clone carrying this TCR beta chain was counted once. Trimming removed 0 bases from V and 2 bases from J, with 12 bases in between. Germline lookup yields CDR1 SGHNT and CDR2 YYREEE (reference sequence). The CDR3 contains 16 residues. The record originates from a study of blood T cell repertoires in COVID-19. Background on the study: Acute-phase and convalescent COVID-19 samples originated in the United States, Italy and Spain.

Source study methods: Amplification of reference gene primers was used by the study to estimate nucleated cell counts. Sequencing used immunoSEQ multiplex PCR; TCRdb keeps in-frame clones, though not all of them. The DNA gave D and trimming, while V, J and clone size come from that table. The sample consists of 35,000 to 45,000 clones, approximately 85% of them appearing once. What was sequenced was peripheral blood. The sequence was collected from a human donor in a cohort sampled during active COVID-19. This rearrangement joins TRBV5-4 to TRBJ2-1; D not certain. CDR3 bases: TGTGCCAGCAGCTTGGCGGGTGGTTCGACCTACAATGAGCAGTTCTTC. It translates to CASSLAGGSTYNEQFF.